This is a list of T cell receptor beta chains from one sample in a study of neurological immune-mediated disorders. TCRdb redid the calling of the 5' RACE reads with MiXCR, one entry per CDR3 protein. Of fewer than 75,000 distinct CDR3 sequences in the sample, around 3.1% were seen once. The sequenced sample was PBMCs. These TCRs come from a man aged 35 to 55 with multiple sclerosis. The CDR3 runs from the conserved cysteine through the conserved F or W. Each record gives: J gene, D gene, CDR3 length, clone size, V gene, CDR3 protein, CDR3 DNA. The D gene is left open where the match is weak. Not every row has a clone size; where given, it reads once, few, many or a size class.

TRBJ2-1 NA 15 NA TRBV7-2 CASSLGTASYNEQFF TGTGCCAGCAGCTTAGGGACAGCTTCCTACAATGAGCAGTTCTTC
TRBJ1-6 TRBD1 13 many TRBV20-1 CSAEGAAGSPLHF TGCAGTGCTGAGGGGGCGGCGGGTTCACCCCTCCACTTT
TRBJ2-1 NA 14 NA TRBV5-1 CASSRRTDEGEQFF TGCGCCAGCAGCCGTAGGACAGATGAGGGTGAGCAGTTCTTC
TRBJ2-3 TRBD2 16 many TRBV5-1 CASSLSLAGSTDTQYF TGCGCCAGCAGCTTGTCGCTAGCGGGAAGCACAGATACGCAGTATTTT
TRBJ2-3 NA 15 many TRBV5-6 CASSLGGGGADTQYF TGTGCCAGCAGCCTCGGGGGAGGCGGTGCAGATACGCAGTATTTT
TRBJ1-3 NA 14 many TRBV20-1 CSATNPGTGNTIYF TGCAGTGCTACGAATCCAGGGACTGGAAACACCATATATTTT
TRBJ1-6 TRBD1 15 many TRBV7-2 CASSLLQGDNSPLHF TGTGCCAGCAGCTTACTACAGGGGGATAATTCACCCCTCCACTTT
TRBJ2-2 NA 15 many TRBV7-8 CASSFSHQGTGELFF TGTGCCAGCAGCTTTTCGCATCAGGGAACCGGGGAGCTGTTTTTT
TRBJ1-6 TRBD1 14 many TRBV12-3/TRBV12-4 CASSSTGEWSPLHF TGTGCCAGCAGCTCGACAGGGGAGTGGTCACCCCTCCACTTT
TRBJ1-2 NA 17 NA TRBV12-2 CARPWRQEYSANYGYTF TGTGCAAGACCTTGGAGACAGGAATATTCGGCTAACTATGGCTACACCTTC
TRBJ2-7 TRBD1 13 many TRBV29-1 CSVQADRGYEQYF TGCAGCGTTCAGGCGGACAGGGGCTACGAGCAGTACTTC
TRBJ1-2 NA 15 many TRBV10-2 CASFNTGPEGYGYTF TGCGCCAGCTTCAACACCGGGCCGGAGGGGTATGGCTACACCTTC
TRBJ1-1 NA 15 many TRBV6-5 CASSPPGGMNTEAFF TGTGCCAGCAGCCCTCCCGGCGGCATGAACACTGAAGCTTTCTTT
TRBJ2-5 NA 14 many TRBV7-2 CASSVRTAQETQYF TGTGCCAGCAGCGTCCGGACAGCTCAAGAGACCCAGTACTTC
TRBJ2-3 NA 15 many TRBV5-1 CASSLLDPRSDTQYF TGCGCCAGCAGCTTGCTTGACCCTCGTTCCGATACGCAGTATTTT
TRBJ1-1 NA 13 many TRBV11-3 CASSSTRTDKAFF TGTGCCAGCAGTTCCACCCGGACGGACAAAGCTTTCTTT
TRBJ2-5 TRBD1 15 many TRBV7-7 CASSARQGAQETQYF TGTGCCAGCAGCGCCCGACAGGGGGCCCAAGAGACCCAGTACTTC
TRBJ1-5 NA 13 many TRBV12-3/TRBV12-4 CASSLADDQPQHF TGTGCCAGCAGTTTAGCGGACGATCAGCCCCAGCATTTT
TRBJ2-7 TRBD2 16 many TRBV7-8 CASSLMESSGPLGQYF TGTGCCAGCAGCTTAATGGAGTCTAGCGGTCCACTCGGGCAGTACTTC
TRBJ2-5 TRBD1 14 many TRBV12-3/TRBV12-4 CASSPTGALETQYF TGTGCCAGCAGCCCGACAGGGGCGTTAGAGACCCAGTACTTC